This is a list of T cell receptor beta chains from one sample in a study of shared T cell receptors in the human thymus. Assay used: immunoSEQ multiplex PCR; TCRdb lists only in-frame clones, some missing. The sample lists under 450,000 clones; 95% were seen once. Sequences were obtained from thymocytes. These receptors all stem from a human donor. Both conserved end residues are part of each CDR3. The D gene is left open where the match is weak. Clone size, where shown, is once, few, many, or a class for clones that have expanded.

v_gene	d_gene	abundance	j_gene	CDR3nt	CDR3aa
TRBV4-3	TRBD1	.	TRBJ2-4	TGCGCCAGCAGCCATGGACCGGGACAGGGCTGGGGGGGAGCCAAAAACATTCAGTACTTC	CASSHGPGQGWGGAKNIQYF
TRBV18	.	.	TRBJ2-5	TGTGCCAGCTCACCACCCTTGGGTTTTAGGTGGGAGACCCAGTACTTC	CASSPPLGFRWETQYF
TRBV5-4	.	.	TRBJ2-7	TGTGCCAGCAGCTTAAACGGACGGAATACCTACGAGCAGTACTTC	CASSLNGRNTYEQYF
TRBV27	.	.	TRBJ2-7	TGTGCCAGCGGCCTATACGAGCAGTACTTC	CASGLYEQYF
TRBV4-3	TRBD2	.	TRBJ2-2	TGCGCCAGCAGCCAAGACCCAGCGGGAGGGAGAAACGGGGAGCTGTTTTTT	CASSQDPAGGRNGELFF
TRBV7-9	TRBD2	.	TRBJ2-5	TGTGCCAGCAGCTCCTTCCGGACTAGCGGGTTACAAGAGACCCAGTACTTC	CASSSFRTSGLQETQYF
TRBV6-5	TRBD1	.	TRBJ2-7	TGTGCCAGCAGCGACAACAGGGGGAACGAGCAGTACTTC	CASSDNRGNEQYF
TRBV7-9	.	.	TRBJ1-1	TGTGCCAGCAGCTTCGAACAGGGATCGTGGAACACTGAAGCTTTCTTT	CASSFEQGSWNTEAFF
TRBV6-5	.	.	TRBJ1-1	TGTGCCAGCAGTTACCCCCTCACTGAAGCTTTCTTT	CASSYPLTEAFF
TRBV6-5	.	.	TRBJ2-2	TGTGCCAGCAGGCAAGGGGGTTCGAACACCGGGGAGCTGTTTTTT	CASRQGGSNTGELFF
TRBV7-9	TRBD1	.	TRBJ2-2	TGTGCCAGCAGCTTAGCGGCCGGGCAGGGGGCCGACGGGGAGCTGTTTTTT	CASSLAAGQGADGELFF
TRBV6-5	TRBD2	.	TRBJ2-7	TGTGCCAGCAGTTACTGTTGGCGGGAGACCTACGAGCAGTACTTC	CASSYCWRETYEQYF
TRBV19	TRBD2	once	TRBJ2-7	TGTGCCAGTAGTATTACTAGCGGGAGTCTCAACGAGCAGTACTTC	CASSITSGSLNEQYF
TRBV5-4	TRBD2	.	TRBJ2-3	TGTGCCAGCAGCAACCCACTAGCGGCCACAGATACGCAGTATTTT	CASSNPLAATDTQYF